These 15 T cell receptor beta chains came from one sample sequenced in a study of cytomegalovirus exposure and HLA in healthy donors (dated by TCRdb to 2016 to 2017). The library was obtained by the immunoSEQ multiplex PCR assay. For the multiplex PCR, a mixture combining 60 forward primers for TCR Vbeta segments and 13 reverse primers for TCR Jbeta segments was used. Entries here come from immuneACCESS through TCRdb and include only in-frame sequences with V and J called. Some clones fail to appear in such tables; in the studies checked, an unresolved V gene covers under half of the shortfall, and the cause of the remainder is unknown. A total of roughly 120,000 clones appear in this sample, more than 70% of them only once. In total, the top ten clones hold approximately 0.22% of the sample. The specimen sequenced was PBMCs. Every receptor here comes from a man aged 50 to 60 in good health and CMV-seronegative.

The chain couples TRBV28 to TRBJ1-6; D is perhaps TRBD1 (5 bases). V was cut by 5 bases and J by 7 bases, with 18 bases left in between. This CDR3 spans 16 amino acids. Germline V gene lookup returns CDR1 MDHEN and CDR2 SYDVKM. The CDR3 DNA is TGTGCCAGCAGTCCCATGGAACAGGCGTTGAATTCACCCCTCCACTTT. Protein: CASSPMEQALNSPLHF. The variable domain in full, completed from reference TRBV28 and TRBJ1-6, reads DVKVTQSSRYLVKRTGEKVFLECVQDMDHENMFWYRQDPGLGLRLIYFSYDVKMKEKGDIPEGYSVSREKKERFSLILESASTNQTSMYLCASSPMEQALNSPLHFGNGTRLTVT.

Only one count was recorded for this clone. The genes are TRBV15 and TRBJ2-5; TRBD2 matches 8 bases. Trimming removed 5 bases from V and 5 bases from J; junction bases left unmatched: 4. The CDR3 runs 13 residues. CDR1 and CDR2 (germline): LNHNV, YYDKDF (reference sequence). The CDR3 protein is CATSRLAMETQYF. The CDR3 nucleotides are TGTGCCACCAGCCGACTAGCGATGGAGACCCAGTACTTC.

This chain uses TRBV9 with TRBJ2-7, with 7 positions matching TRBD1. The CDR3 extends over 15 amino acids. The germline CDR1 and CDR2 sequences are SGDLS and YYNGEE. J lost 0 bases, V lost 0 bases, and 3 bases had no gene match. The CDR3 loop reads CASSVGQGLSYEQYF. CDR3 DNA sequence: TGTGCCAGCAGCGTAGGACAGGGCCTCTCCTACGAGCAGTACTTC.

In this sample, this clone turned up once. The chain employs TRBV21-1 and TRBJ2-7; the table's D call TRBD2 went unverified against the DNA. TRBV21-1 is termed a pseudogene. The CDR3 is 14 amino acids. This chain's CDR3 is CASAWEVGPYEQYF. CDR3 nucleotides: TGTGCCAGCGCCTGGGAGGTCGGCCCCTACGAGCAGTACTTC.

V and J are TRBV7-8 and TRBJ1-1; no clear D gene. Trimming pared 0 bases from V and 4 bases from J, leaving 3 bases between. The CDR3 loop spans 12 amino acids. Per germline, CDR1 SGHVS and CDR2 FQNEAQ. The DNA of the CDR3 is TGTGCCAGCAGCTTAGCAGCCACTGAAGCTTTCTTT. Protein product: CASSLAATEAFF. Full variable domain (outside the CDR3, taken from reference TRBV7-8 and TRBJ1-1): GAGVSQSPRYKVAKRGQDVALRCDPISGHVSLFWYQQALGQGPEFLTYFQNEAQLDKSGLPSDRFFAERPEGSVSTLKIQRTQQEDSAVYLCASSLAATEAFFGQGTRLTVV.

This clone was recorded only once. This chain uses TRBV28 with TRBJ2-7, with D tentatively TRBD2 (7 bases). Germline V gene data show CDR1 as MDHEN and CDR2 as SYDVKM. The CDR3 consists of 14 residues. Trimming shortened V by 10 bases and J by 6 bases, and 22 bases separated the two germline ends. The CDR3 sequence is CAITSAGALGEQYF. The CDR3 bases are TGTGCCATAACGTCGGCGGGGGCGCTGGGCGAGCAGTACTTC.

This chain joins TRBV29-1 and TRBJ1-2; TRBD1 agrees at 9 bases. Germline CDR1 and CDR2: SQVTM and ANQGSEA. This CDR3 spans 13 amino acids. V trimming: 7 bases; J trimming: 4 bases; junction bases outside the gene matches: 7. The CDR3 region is CSARTGETYGYTF. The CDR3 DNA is TGCAGCGCAAGGACAGGGGAAACCTATGGCTACACCTTC.

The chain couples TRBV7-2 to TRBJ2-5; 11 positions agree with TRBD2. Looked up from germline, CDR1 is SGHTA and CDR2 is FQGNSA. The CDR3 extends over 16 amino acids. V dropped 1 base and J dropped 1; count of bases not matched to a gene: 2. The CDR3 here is CASSLGLAGFQETQYF. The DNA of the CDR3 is TGTGCCAGCAGCTTAGGACTAGCGGGGTTCCAAGAGACCCAGTACTTC.

The DNA for the CDR3 is TGTGCCAGCAGTCCCAGGACAGGGTTGACCAATCAGCCCCAGCATTTT. As protein: CASSPRTGLTNQPQHF. The chain is built from TRBV27 and TRBJ1-5; 8 nucleotides match TRBD1. Germline CDR1 is MNHEY and CDR2 is SMNVEV (reference sequence). V shed 5 bases, J shed 3 bases, and the junction held 9 bases outside the gene matches. The CDR3 sequence is 16 residues long.

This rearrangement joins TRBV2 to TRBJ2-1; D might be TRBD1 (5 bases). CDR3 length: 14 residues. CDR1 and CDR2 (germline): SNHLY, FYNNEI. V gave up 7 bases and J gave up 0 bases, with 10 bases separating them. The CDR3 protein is CASTTGSSYNEQFF. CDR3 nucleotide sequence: TGTGCCAGCACTACAGGTAGCTCCTACAATGAGCAGTTCTTC. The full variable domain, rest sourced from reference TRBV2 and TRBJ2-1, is EPEVTQTPSHQVTQMGQEVILRCVPISNHLYFYWYRQILGQKVEFLVSFYNNEISEKSEIFDDQFSVERPDGSNFTLKIRSTKLEDSAMYFCASTTGSSYNEQFFGPGTRLTVL.

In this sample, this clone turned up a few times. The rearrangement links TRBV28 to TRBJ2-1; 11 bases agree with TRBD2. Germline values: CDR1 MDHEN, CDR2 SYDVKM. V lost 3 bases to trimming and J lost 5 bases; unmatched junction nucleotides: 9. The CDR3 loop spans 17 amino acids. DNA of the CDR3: TGTGCCAGCAGTTTCCCCCTAGCGGGAGGTTTCGACAATGAGCAGTTCTTC. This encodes CASSFPLAGGFDNEQFF.

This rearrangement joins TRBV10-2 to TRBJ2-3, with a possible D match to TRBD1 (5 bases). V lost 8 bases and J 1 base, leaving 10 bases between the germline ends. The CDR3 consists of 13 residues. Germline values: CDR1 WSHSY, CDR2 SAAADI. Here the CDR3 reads CASGARRTDTQYF. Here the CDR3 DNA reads TGCGCCAGCGGGGCCCGACGCACAGATACGCAGTATTTT.

The CDR3 region has the DNA TGCGCCAGCAGCCAAGATCTAGGAAGCGGGACCAGCTACGAGCAGTACTTC. This translates into CASSQDLGSGTSYEQYF. The chain uses TRBV4-3 and TRBJ2-7; 7 bases fit TRBD2. V lost 0 bases to trimming and J lost 3 bases; unmatched junction nucleotides: 11. This CDR3 comprises 17 residues. The germline gives CDR1 LGHNA, CDR2 YSLEER.

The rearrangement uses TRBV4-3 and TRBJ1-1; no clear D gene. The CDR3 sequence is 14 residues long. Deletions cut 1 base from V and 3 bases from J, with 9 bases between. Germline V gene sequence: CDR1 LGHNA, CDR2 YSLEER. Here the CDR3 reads CASSQVGADTEAFF. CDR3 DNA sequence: TGCGCCAGCAGCCAAGTCGGAGCCGACACTGAAGCTTTCTTT.

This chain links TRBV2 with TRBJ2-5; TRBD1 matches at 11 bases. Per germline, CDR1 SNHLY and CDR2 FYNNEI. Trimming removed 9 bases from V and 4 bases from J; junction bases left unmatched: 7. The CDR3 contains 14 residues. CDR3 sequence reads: CASGGDRGRETQYF. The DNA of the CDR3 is TGTGCCAGTGGGGGGGACAGGGGGAGAGAGACCCAGTACTTC.